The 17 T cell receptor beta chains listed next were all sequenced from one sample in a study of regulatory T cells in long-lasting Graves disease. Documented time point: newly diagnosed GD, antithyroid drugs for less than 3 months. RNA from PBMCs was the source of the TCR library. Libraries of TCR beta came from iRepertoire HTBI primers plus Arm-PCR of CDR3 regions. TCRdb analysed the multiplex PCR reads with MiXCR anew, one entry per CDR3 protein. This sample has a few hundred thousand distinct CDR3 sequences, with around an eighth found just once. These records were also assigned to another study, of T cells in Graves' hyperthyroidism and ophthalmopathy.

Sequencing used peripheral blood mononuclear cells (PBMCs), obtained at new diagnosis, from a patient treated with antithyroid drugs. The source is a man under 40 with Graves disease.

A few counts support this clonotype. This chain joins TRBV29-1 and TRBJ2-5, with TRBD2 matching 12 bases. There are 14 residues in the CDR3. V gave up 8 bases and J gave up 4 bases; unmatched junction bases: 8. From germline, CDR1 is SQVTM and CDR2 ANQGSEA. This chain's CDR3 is CSSGLAGHGETQYF. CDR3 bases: TGCAGCTCGGGACTAGCGGGTCACGGAGAGACCCAGTACTTC.

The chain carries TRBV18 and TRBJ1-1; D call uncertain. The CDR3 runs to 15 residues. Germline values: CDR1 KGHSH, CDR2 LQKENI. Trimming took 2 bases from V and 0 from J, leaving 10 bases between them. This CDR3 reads CASSPAGPLNTEAFF. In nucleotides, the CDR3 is TGTGCCAGCTCACCAGCCGGACCGCTGAACACTGAAGCTTTCTTT.

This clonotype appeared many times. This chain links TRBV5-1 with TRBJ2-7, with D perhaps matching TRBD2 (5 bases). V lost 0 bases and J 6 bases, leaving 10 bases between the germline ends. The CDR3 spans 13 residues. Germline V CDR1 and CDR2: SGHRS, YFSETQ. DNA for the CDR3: TGCGCCAGCAGCTTGGCCGGGAATACCGAGCAGTACTTC. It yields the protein CASSLAGNTEQYF.

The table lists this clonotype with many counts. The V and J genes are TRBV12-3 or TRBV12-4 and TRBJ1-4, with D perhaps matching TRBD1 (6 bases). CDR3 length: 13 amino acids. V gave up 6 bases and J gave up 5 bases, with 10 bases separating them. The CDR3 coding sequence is TGTGCCAGCAGCGGACAGAGGAATGAAAAACTGTTTTTT. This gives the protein CASSGQRNEKLFF.

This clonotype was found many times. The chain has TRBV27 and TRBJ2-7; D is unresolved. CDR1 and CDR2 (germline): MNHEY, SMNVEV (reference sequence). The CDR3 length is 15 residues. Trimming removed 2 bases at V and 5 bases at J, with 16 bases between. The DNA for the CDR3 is TGTGCCAGCAGTTTAAAGGCTTACCCTGTGGACGAGCAGTACTTC. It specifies CASSLKAYPVDEQYF.

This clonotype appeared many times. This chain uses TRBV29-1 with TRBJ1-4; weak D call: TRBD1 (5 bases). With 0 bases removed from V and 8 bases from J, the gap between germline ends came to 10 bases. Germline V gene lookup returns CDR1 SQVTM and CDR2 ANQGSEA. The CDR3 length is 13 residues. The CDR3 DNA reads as TGCAGCGTTGAAGACTCGTGGGGCGAAAAACTGTTTTTT. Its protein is CSVEDSWGEKLFF.

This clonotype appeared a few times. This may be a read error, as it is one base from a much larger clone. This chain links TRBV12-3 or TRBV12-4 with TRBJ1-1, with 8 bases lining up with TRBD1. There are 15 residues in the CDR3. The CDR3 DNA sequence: TGTGCCAGCAGTTTTTACAGGGGGGCGAACACTGAAGTTTTCTTT. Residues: CASSFYRGANTEVFF.

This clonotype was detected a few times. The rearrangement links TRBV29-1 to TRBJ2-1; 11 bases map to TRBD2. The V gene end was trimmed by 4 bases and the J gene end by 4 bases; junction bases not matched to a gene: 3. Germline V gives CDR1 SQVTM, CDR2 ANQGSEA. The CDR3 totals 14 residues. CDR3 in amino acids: CSVAGLAVYNEQFF. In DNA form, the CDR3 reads TGCAGCGTTGCGGGACTAGCGGTTTACAATGAGCAGTTCTTC.

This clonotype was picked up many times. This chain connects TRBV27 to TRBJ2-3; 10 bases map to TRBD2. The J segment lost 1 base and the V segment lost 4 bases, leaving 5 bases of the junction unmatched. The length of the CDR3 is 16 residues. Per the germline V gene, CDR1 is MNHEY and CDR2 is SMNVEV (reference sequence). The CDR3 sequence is CASSSLAGDRTDTQYF. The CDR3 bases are TGTGCCAGCAGTTCCCTAGCGGGAGACCGCACAGATACGCAGTATTTT.

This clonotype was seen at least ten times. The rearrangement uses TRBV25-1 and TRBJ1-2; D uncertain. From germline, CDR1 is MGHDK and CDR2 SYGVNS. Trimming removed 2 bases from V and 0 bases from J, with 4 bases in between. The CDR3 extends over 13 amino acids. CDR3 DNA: TGTGCCAGCAGTGAAGGACCTAACTATGGCTACACCTTC. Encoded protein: CASSEGPNYGYTF.

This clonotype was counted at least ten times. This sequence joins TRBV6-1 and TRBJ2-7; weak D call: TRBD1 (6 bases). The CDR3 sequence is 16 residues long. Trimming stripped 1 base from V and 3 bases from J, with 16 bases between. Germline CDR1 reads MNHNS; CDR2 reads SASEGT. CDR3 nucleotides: TGTGCCAGCAGTGAAGTTGCTAACAGGGACGGCTACGAGCAGTACTTC. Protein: CASSEVANRDGYEQYF.

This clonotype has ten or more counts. For the CDR3, the DNA is TGTGCCGCCCATCCTCCGGGACGCACCTACGAGCAGTACTTC. It encodes CAAHPPGRTYEQYF. This chain uses TRBV10-3 with TRBJ2-7; D is perhaps TRBD1 or TRBD2 (5 bases each). CDR1 is ENHRY and CDR2 is SYGVKD in the germline V gene. Trimming pared 11 bases from V and 2 bases from J, leaving 19 bases between. The length of the CDR3 is 14 residues.

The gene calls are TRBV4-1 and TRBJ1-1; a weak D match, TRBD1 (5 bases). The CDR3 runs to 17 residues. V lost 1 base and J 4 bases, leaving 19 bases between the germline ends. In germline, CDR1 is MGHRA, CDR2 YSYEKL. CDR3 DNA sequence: TGCGCCAGCAGCCAAGTAGGAAGGCGACGGGGGGGCACTGAAGCTTTCTTT. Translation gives CASSQVGRRRGGTEAFF.

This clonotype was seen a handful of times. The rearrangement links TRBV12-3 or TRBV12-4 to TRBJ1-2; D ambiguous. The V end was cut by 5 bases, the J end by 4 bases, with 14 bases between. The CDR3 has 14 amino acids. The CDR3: CASSAPPNAYGYTF. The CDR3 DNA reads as TGTGCCAGCAGTGCTCCTCCGAATGCCTATGGCTACACCTTC.

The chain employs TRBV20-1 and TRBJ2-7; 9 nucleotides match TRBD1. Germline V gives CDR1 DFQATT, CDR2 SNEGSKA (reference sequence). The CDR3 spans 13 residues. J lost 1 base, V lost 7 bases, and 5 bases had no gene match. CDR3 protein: CSVDRGGSYEQYF. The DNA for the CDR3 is TGCAGTGTCGACAGGGGGGGTTCCTACGAGCAGTACTTC.

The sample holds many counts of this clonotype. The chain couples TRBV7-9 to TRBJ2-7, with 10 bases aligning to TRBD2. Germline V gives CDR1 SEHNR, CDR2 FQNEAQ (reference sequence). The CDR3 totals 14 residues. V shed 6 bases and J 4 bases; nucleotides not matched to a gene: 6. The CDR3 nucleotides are TGTGCCAGCAGTGCCGGGACTAGCGTTTACGAGCAGTACTTC. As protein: CASSAGTSVYEQYF.

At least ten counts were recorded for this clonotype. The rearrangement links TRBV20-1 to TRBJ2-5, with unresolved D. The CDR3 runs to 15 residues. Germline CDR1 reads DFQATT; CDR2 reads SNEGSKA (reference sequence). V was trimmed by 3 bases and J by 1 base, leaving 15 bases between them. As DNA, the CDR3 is TGCAGTGCTAGTCCCTGGGCAGTAGTCCAAGAGACCCAGTACTTC. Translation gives CSASPWAVVQETQYF.